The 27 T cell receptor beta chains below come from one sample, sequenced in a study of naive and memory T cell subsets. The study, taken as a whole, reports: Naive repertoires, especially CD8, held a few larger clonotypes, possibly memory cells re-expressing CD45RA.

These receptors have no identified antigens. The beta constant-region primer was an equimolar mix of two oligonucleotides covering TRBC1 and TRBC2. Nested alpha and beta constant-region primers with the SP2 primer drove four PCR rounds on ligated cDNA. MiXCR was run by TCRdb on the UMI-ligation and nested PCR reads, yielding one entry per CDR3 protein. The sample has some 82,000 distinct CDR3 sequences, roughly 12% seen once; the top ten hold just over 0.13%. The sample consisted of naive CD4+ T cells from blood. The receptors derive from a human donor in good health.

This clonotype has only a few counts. This CDR3 reads CASSYGGTGTEAFF. CDR3 in DNA: TGTGCCAGCAGTTACGGGGGGACAGGGACTGAAGCTTTCTTT. The chain employs TRBV6-5 and TRBJ1-1; TRBD1 matches 9 bases. The CDR3 runs 14 residues. V dropped 2 bases and J dropped 5; count of bases not matched to a gene: 3. Germline-derived CDR1 and CDR2 are MNHEY and SVGAGI.

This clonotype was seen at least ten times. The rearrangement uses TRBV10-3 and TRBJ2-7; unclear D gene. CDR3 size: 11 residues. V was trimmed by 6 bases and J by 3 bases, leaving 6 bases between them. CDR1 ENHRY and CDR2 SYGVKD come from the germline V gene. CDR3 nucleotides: TGTGCCATCAGGGAAAACTACGAGCAGTACTTC. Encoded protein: CAIRENYEQYF.

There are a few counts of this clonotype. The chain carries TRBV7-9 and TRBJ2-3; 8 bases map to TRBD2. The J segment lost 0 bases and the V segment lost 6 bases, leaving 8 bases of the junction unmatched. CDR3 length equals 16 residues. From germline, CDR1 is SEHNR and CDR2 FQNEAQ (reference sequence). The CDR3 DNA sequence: TGTGCCAGCAGGACAACCGGGACTAGAAGCACAGATACGCAGTATTTT. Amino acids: CASRTTGTRSTDTQYF.

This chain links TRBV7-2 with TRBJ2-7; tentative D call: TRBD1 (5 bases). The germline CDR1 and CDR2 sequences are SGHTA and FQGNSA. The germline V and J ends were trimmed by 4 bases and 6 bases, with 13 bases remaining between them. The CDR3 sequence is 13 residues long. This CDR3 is CASSSRVWGEQYF. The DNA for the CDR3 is TGTGCCAGCAGCTCCAGGGTTTGGGGCGAGCAGTACTTC.

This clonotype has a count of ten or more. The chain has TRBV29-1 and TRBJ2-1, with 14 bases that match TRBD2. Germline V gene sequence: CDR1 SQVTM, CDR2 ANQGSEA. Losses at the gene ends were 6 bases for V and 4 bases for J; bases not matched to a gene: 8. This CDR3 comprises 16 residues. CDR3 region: CSVARLAGGLYNEQFF. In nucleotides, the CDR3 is TGCAGCGTGGCACGACTAGCGGGAGGGCTGTACAATGAGCAGTTCTTC.

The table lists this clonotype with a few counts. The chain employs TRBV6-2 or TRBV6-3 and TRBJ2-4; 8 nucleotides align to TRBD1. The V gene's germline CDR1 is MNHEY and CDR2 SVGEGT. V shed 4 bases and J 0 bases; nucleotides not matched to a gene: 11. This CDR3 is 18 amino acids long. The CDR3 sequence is CASSFRDRPTLAKNIQYF. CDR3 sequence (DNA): TGTGCCAGCAGTTTCCGGGACAGGCCTACTTTAGCCAAAAACATTCAGTACTTC.

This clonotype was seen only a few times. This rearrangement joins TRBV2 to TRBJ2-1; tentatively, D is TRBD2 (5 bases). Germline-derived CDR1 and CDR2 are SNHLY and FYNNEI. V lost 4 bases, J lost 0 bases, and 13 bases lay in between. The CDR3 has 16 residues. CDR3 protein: CASSGGRGSSYNEQFF. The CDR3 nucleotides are TGTGCCAGCAGTGGGGGTCGGGGAAGCTCCTACAATGAGCAGTTCTTC.

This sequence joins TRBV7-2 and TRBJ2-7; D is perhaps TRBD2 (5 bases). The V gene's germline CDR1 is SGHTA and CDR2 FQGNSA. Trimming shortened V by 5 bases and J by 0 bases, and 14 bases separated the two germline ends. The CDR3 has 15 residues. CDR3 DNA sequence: TGTGCCAGCAGCCGGGGATGGCCGAGCTCCTACGAGCAGTACTTC. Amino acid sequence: CASSRGWPSSYEQYF. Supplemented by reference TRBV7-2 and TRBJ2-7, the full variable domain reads GAGVSQSPSNKVTEKGKDVELRCDPISGHTALYWYRQSLGQGLEFLIYFQGNSAPDKSGLPSDRFSAERTGGSVSTLTIQRTQQEDSAVYLCASSRGWPSSYEQYFGPGTRLTVT.

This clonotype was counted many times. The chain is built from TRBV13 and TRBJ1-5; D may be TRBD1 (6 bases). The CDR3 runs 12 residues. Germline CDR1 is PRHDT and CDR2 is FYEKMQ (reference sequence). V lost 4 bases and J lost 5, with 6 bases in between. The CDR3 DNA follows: TGTGCCAGCAGCTACAGGGATCAGCCCCAGCATTTT. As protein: CASSYRDQPQHF.

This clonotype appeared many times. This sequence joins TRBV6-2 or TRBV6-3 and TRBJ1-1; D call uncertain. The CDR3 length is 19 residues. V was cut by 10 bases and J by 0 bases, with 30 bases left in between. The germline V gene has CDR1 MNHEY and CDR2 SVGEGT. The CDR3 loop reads CATQRPRQQLNLMNTEAFF. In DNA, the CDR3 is TGTGCCACTCAGCGTCCCAGGCAGCAACTCAATTTAATGAACACTGAAGCTTTCTTT.

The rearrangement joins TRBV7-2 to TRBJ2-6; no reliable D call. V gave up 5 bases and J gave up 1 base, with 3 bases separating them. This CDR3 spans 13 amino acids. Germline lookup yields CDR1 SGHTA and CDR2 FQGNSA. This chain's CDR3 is CASSDSGANVLTF. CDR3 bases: TGTGCCAGCAGCGATTCTGGGGCCAACGTCCTGACTTTC.

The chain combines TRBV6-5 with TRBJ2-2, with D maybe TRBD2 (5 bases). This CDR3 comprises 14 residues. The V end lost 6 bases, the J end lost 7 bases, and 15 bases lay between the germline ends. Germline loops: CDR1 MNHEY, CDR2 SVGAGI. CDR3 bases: TGTGCCAGCAGACCAAGCCAACTAGGCGGGGAGCTGTTTTTT. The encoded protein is CASRPSQLGGELFF.

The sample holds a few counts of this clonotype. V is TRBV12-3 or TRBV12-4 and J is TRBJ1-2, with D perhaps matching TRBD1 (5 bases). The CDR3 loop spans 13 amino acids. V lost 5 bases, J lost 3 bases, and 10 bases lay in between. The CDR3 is CASSPDRYYGYTF. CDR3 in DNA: TGTGCCAGCAGTCCAGACAGATACTATGGCTACACCTTC.

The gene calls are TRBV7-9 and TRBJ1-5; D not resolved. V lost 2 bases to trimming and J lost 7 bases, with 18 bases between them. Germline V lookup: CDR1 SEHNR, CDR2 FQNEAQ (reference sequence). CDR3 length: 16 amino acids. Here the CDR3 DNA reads TGTGCCAGCAGCTTATGGGCGGGGTCGGCTCCGCAGCCCCAGCATTTT. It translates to CASSLWAGSAPQPQHF. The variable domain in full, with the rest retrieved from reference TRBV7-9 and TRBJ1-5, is DTGVSQNPRHKITKRGQNVTFRCDPISEHNRLYWYRQTLGQGPEFLTYFQNEAQLEKSRLLSDRFSAERPKGSFSTLEIQRTEQGDSAMYLCASSLWAGSAPQPQHFGDGTRLSIL.

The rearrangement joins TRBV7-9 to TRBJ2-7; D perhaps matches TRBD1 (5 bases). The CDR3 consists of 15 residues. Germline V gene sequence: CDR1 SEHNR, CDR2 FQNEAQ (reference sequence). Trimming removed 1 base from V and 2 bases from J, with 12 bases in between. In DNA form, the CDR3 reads TGTGCCAGCAGCTTAGACCCGGACACCGCCTACGAGCAGTACTTC. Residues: CASSLDPDTAYEQYF.

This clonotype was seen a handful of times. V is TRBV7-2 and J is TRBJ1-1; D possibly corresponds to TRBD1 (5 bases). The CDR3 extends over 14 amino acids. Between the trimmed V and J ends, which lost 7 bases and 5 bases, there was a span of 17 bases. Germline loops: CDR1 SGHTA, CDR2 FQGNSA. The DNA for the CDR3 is TGTGCCAGCATCCAGAGGGGCGCGGATACTGAAGCTTTCTTT. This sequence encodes CASIQRGADTEAFF.

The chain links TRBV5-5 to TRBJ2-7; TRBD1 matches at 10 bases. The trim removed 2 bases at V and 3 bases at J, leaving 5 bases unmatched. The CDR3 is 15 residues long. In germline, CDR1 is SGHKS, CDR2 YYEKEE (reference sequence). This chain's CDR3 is CASSFRDRGIYEQYF. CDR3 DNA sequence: TGTGCCAGCAGCTTCCGGGACAGGGGTATCTACGAGCAGTACTTC.

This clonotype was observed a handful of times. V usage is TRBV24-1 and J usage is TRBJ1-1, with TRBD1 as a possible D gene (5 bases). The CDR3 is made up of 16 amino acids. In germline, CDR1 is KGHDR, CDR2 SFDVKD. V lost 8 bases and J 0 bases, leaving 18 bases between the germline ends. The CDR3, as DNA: TGTGCCACCACCTCGGGGCCAGAACTCGTGAACACTGAAGCTTTCTTT. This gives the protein CATTSGPELVNTEAFF.

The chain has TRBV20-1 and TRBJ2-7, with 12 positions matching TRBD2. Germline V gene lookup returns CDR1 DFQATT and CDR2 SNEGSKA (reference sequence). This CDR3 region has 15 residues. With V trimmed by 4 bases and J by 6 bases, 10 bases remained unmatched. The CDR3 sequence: CSANPTSGSDREQYF. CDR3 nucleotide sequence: TGCAGTGCTAACCCGACTAGCGGGAGCGATCGCGAGCAGTACTTC.

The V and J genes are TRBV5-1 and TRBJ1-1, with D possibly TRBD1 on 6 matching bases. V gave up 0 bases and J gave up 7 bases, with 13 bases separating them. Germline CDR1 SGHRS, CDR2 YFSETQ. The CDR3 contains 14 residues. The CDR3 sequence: CASSLDIRGGEAFF. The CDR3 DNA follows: TGCGCCAGCAGCTTGGATATCAGGGGCGGTGAAGCTTTCTTT.

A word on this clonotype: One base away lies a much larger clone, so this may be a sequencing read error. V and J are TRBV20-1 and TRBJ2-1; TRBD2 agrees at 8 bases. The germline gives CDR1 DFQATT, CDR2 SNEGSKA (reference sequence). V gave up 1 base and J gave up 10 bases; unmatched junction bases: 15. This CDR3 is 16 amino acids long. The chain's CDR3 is CSARVPAGEYRREQFF. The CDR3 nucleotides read TGCAGTGCTAGAGTTCCAGCGGGAGAGTACCGAAGAGAGCAGTTCTTC.

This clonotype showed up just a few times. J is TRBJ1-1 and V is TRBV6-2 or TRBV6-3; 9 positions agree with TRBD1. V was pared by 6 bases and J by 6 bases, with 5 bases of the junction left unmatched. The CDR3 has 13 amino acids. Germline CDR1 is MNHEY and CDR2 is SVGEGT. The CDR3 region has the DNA TGTGCCAGCAGAAGGACAGGGGCCCCTGAAGCTTTCTTT. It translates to CASRRTGAPEAFF.

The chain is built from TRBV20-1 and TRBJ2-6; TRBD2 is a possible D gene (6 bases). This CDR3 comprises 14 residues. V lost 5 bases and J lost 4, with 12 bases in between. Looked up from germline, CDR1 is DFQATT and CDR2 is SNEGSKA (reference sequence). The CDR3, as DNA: TGCAGTGCTGGCAGGGCGGGGGGGGCCAACGTCCTGACTTTC. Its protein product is CSAGRAGGANVLTF.

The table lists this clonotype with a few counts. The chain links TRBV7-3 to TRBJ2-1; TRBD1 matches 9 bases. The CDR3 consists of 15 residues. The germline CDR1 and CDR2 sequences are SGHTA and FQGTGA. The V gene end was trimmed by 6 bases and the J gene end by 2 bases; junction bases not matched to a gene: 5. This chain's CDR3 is CASRPGQGAYNEQFF. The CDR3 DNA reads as TGTGCCAGCAGGCCGGGACAGGGTGCCTACAATGAGCAGTTCTTC.

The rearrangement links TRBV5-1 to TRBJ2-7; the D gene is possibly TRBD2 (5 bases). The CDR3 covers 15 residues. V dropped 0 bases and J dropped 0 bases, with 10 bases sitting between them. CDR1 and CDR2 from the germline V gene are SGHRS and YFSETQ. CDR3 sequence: CASSLEAVTSYEQYF. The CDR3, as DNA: TGCGCCAGCAGCTTGGAAGCGGTGACCTCCTACGAGCAGTACTTC. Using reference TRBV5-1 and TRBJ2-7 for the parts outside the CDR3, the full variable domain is KAGVTQTPRYLIKTRGQQVTLSCSPISGHRSVSWYQQTPGQGLQFLFEYFSETQRNKGNFPGRFSGRQFSNSRSEMNVSTLELGDSALYLCASSLEAVTSYEQYFGPGTRLTVT.

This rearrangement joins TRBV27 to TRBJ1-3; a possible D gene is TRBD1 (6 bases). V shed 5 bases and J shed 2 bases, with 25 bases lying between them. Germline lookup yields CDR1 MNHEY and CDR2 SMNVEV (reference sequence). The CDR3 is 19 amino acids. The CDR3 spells CASSPFDRMVGSPGNTIYF. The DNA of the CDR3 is TGTGCCAGCAGTCCTTTCGACAGGATGGTTGGCTCTCCTGGAAACACCATATATTTT.

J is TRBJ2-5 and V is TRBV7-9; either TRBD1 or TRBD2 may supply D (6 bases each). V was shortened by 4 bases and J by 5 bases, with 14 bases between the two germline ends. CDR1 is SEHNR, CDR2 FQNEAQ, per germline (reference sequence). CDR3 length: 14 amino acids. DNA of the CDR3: TGTGCCAGCAGCTCCCAGGGGCGGGGTGAGACCCAGTACTTC. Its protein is CASSSQGRGETQYF.